This T cell receptor (beta chain) was obtained from a study of beta chain features in type 1 diabetes (dated by TCRdb to the late 2010s). About the study as a whole: Mean age, gender distribution, total cell number and subset yield did not differ between patients and healthy donors. A total of under 120,000,000 sorted cells were examined across all samples, and RNA yield correlated strongly with the number of cells per subset. The study compared the TCRB repertoires of sorted circulating CD4+ T cell subsets in recently diagnosed type 1 diabetes patients with those in matched healthy donors. Regulatory and stem cell-like memory subsets were obtained from only 8 patients and roughly eight healthy donors, while naive and central memory subsets were obtained from all 30 or so donors.

Spanning cysteine to phenylalanine, the CDR3 consists of 14 amino acids. Just CDR3 DNA is preserved here, 42 bases in frame from base 1. From the germline V gene, CDR1 is MNHEY and CDR2 is SVGAGI. Between the V and J ends, shortened by 4 bases and 1 base respectively, the junction contains 10 bases. Each donor gave one peripheral blood draw, averaging approximately 110 mL, which was collected into heparinised tubes. Naive, central memory, regulatory and stem cell-like memory CD4+ T cells were sorted on a BD FACSAria II using a panel including CD45RO, CCR7, CD25, CD127, CD95 and CD27. Purity was above 95% for every sorted population. PBMCs were isolated right away by Lymphoprep density gradient centrifugation and were stained directly, without culture. Samples were stained and sorted in pairs, with one healthy donor and one patient per experiment, so that batch effects were minimized. All of the isolated RNA was reverse transcribed with the High Capacity cDNA Reverse Transcription Kit, so expressed TCRB transcripts were sequenced. Deep immunoSEQ sequencing was applied to naive, central memory and regulatory T cell samples, giving an average of roughly 3.5 million total reads per sample. Sorted cells were lysed in RLT buffer, and RNA was extracted using DNase-treated RNeasy Micro or Mini kits according to cell number. To prevent cross-contamination, each cell subset was processed individually, whereas patient and healthy donor samples were processed jointly. Using the immunoSEQ multiplex PCR, TCRB sequences were amplified from cDNA into 87-bp fragments spanning the CDR3 region. Sequencing of the amplicons was done on the Illumina HiSeq platform. In the original analysis: PCR bias was computationally corrected using synthetic template baselines, reads within Hamming distance 2 were collapsed, and singletons that could not be merged were discarded. Reads were aligned to IMGT to assign V, D and J genes, CDR3 length, and insertions or deletions at six rearrangement sites. Clonotype counts were normalized to sorted cell number within each subset before computing true diversity and Gini coefficients with the tcR R package. The overlap coefficient, calculated on TCRB nucleotide sequences, was used to quantify repertoire sharing. In its TCRdb copy, this immuneACCESS table keeps in-frame sequences only and misses some clones. Where compared with another copy, unresolved V genes explain less than half of these, and the others have no known cause. The D gene and trimming were derived from the DNA, and the V and J assignments and clone size from that table. The sample table records about 130,000 clones; around 9% of these occur just once. The ten largest clones take up over 0.6% of the sample.

With regard to this clone: The antigen it binds to is not known. Per-base quality was not reported, and no clone a single base away is much larger than it.

The full study reports these points: The naive, central memory and regulatory TCRB repertoires appeared to resemble one another more closely among patients than among healthy donors. Sequencing cDNA rather than genomic DNA could over-represent highly expressing activated cells, although activation and CD3 levels did not differ between groups. Fewer insertions and more nucleotide deletions at VDJ recombination sites were observed in patients with type 1 diabetes, implying thymic rearrangement abnormalities. Because small numbers of individuals were included in the HLA sub-analyses, any influence of HLA type on TCRB rearrangement was left unresolved. PCR may preferentially amplify shorter templates, but because patient and control samples were amplified and corrected together, any resulting skew would affect both groups equally. In all four CD4+ subsets, TCRB CDR3 length was moderately but significantly shorter in type 1 diabetes patients.

The TCR comes from a man aged 30 to 45 with type 1 diabetes. The V gene is TRBV6-5 and the J gene is TRBJ1-1, and possibly TRBD1, on 6 matching bases. Sequencing used central memory CD4+ T cells from blood. CDR3 sequence: CASSLDSQNTEAFF. The DNA sequence is TGTGCCAGCAGTTTGGACAGCCAGAACACTGAAGCTTTCTTT.